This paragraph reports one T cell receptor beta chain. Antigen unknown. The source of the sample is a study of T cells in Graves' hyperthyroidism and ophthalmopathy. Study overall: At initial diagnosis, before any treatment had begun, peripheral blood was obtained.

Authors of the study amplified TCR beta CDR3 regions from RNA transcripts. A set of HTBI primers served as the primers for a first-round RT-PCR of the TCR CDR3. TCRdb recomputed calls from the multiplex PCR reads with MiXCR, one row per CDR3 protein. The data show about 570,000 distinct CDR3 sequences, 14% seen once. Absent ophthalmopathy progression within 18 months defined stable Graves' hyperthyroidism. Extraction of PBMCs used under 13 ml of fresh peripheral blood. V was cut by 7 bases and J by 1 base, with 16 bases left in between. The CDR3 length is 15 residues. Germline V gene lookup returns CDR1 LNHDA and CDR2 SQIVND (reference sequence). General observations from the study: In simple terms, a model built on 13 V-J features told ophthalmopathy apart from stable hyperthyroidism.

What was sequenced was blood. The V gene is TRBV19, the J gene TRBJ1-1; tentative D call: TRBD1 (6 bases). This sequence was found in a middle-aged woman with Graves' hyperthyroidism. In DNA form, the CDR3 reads TGTGCCAGTACCAGGGGAAACACGAGGAACACTGAAGCTTTCTTT. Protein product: CASTRGNTRNTEAFF.